The 29 T cell receptor beta chains below come from one sample, sequenced in a study of blood T cell repertoires in COVID-19. Only in-frame clones appear in the TCRdb table, and some are missing; sequencing was by immunoSEQ multiplex PCR. The sample carries 180,000 or so clones, about 85% recorded once. The sequenced material came from peripheral blood. Receptor source: a man aged 55 to 70 who had recovered from COVID-19.

This clone appeared once. V gene TRBV19 combines with J gene TRBJ1-3; no clear D. The V and J ends lost 3 bases and 1 base respectively, with 7 bases between them. Per germline, CDR1 LNHDA and CDR2 SQIVND (reference sequence). The CDR3 sequence is 14 residues long. CDR3 nucleotide sequence: TGTGCCAGTAGTATGGAGGAGTCTGGAAACACCATATATTTT. Translating gives CASSMEESGNTIYF.

This chain connects TRBV23-1 to TRBJ2-5, with 8 bases identical to TRBD2. TRBV23-1 is an ORF for which the function is uncertain. V trimming: 7 bases; J trimming: 5 bases; junction bases outside the gene matches: 12. This CDR3 spans 15 amino acids. The CDR3, as DNA: TGCGCCAGCAAGGTTTTAGCGGGGTCCCGGGAGACCCAGTACTTC. This sequence encodes CASKVLAGSRETQYF.

The V and J genes are TRBV5-7 and TRBJ1-4; the D is unclear. TRBV5-7 is an ORF; its function is uncertain. Trimming shortened V by 0 bases and J by 0 bases, and 9 bases separated the two germline ends. This CDR3 has 16 residues. CDR3 DNA sequence: TGTGCCAGCAGCTTGGGGAGTGGTGCAACTAATGAAAAACTGTTTTTT. Its protein product is CASSLGSGATNEKLFF.

This clone was detected once. The J gene is TRBJ2-1, the V gene TRBV7-2, with 13 bases that match TRBD2. The CDR3 loop spans 15 amino acids. The trim removed 5 bases at V and 8 bases at J, leaving 6 bases unmatched. Germline assignment: CDR1 SGHTA and CDR2 FQGNSA. Written as DNA, the CDR3 is TGTGCCAGCAGCCTGACTAGCGGGGGGAATTATGAGCAGTTCTTC. This sequence encodes CASSLTSGGNYEQFF.

V and J are TRBV9 and TRBJ2-1; D gene uncertain. The CDR3 totals 15 residues. From germline, CDR1 is SGDLS and CDR2 YYNGEE. V lost 3 bases to trimming and J lost 2 bases, with 12 bases between them. In DNA, the CDR3 is TGTGCCAGCAGCGCTACGAACTTGGCCTACAATGAGCAGTTCTTC. It translates to CASSATNLAYNEQFF.

The genes are TRBV10-3 and TRBJ1-5; TRBD1 agrees at 7 bases. The CDR3 spans 16 residues. Germline CDR1 reads ENHRY; CDR2 reads SYGVKD. Trimming at V came to 0 bases and at J to 3 bases, leaving 5 bases not matched to a gene. The CDR3 here is CAISESGTVFNQPQHF. The CDR3 nucleotides are TGTGCCATCAGTGAGTCGGGGACAGTTTTCAATCAGCCCCAGCATTTT.

This clone was detected a few times. The chain couples TRBV5-6 to TRBJ1-1, with D perhaps matching TRBD1 (6 bases). The CDR3 runs 13 residues. The germline V gene has CDR1 SGHDT and CDR2 YYEEEE. Trimming removed 5 bases at V and 3 bases at J, with 11 bases between. The CDR3 coding sequence is TGTGCCAGCAGTCAACAGGGACACACTGAAGCTTTCTTT. This gives the protein CASSQQGHTEAFF.

The genes are TRBV9 and TRBJ1-4; the D gene is possibly TRBD1 (5 bases). The CDR3 length is 15 residues. Trimming shortened V by 3 bases and J by 8 bases, and 17 bases separated the two germline ends. CDR1 and CDR2 (germline): SGDLS, YYNGEE. CDR3 protein: CASSGQEGPSEKLFF. The CDR3 region has the DNA TGTGCCAGCAGCGGCCAGGAGGGGCCGTCCGAAAAACTGTTTTTT.

The rearrangement uses TRBV10-3 and TRBJ1-1; D is unresolved. V was pared by 1 base and J by 2 bases, with 5 bases between. This CDR3 has 13 amino acids. The V gene's germline CDR1 is ENHRY and CDR2 SYGVKD. DNA for the CDR3: TGTGCCATCAGTGAGTTGGCAAACACTGAAGCTTTCTTT. Its translation is CAISELANTEAFF.

The chain couples TRBV7-9 to TRBJ2-1; the D is unclear. CDR1 is SEHNR and CDR2 is FQNEAQ in the germline V gene (reference sequence). Trimming shortened V by 5 bases and J by 2 bases, and 4 bases separated the two germline ends. This CDR3 is 12 amino acids long. DNA of the CDR3: TGTGCCAGCAGCGTCACCTACAATGAGCAGTTCTTC. It yields the protein CASSVTYNEQFF.

In its sample, this clone was seen many times. This chain links TRBV6-5 with TRBJ1-5, with D hard to call. This CDR3 is built from 13 residues. Germline CDR1 MNHEY, CDR2 SVGAGI. Trimming stripped 2 bases from V and 1 base from J, with 3 bases between. The CDR3 here is CASSYGSNQPQHF. Here the CDR3 DNA reads TGTGCCAGCAGTTACGGCAGCAATCAGCCCCAGCATTTT.

This chain's CDR3 is CASSPTSGEYNEQFF. DNA of the CDR3: TGTGCCAGCTCGCCCACTAGCGGGGAGTACAATGAGCAGTTCTTC. The J gene is TRBJ2-1, the V gene TRBV18; 10 bases align to TRBD2. CDR3 size: 15 residues. The V segment lost 6 bases and the J segment 4 bases; nucleotides outside the gene matches: 6. CDR1 KGHSH and CDR2 LQKENI come from the germline V gene.

The chain couples TRBV6-5 to TRBJ2-7; D perhaps matches TRBD2 (5 bases). This CDR3 region has 13 residues. CDR1 MNHEY and CDR2 SVGAGI come from the germline V gene. V lost 6 bases and J lost 7, with 16 bases in between. This CDR3 is CASRRGLAGEQYF. The CDR3 DNA reads as TGTGCCAGCAGGAGAGGGCTTGCTGGAGAGCAGTACTTC.

Of note for this clone: Other DNA sequences in this specimen translate into the identical CDR3. This sequence joins TRBV4-3 and TRBJ1-5; 7 positions match TRBD1. The ends lost 0 bases at V and 7 bases at J; junction bases unmatched: 3. In germline, CDR1 is LGHNA, CDR2 YSLEER. The CDR3 spans 14 residues. The CDR3 DNA is TGCGCCAGCAGCCAAGACCTACAGGGGCAGCCCCAGCATTTT. It specifies CASSQDLQGQPQHF.

V usage is TRBV5-1 and J usage is TRBJ1-1; 10 positions agree with TRBD1. The CDR3 extends over 17 amino acids. V was pared by 4 bases and J by 1 base, with 10 bases of the junction left unmatched. CDR1 SGHRS and CDR2 YFSETQ come from the germline V gene. The CDR3 DNA sequence: TGCGCCAGCAGCCCCAAGACAGGGGGCGGTGGGAACACTGAAGCTTTCTTT. Protein sequence: CASSPKTGGGGNTEAFF.

This chain joins TRBV5-1 and TRBJ1-1, with 7 nucleotides matching TRBD1. Trimming removed 3 bases from V and 1 base from J; junction bases left unmatched: 6. Germline CDR1 reads SGHRS; CDR2 reads YFSETQ. The CDR3 sequence is 15 residues long. Here the CDR3 reads CASSSITGANTEAFF. The CDR3 coding sequence is TGCGCCAGCAGCTCGATTACAGGGGCGAACACTGAAGCTTTCTTT.

V and J are TRBV5-8 and TRBJ1-1; possible D gene TRBD1, 5 bases. Germline V gene sequence: CDR1 SGHTS, CDR2 YDEGEE. This CDR3 is 14 amino acids long. Trimming removed 0 bases from V and 5 bases from J, with 11 bases in between. In nucleotides, the CDR3 is TGTGCCAGCAGCTTGGGTGGAGGGGTTACTGAAGCTTTCTTT. Translated, it gives CASSLGGGVTEAFF.

This sequence joins TRBV19 and TRBJ2-1; D is undetermined. Germline values: CDR1 LNHDA, CDR2 SQIVND (reference sequence). The CDR3 runs to 11 residues. V lost 3 bases and J lost 8, with 5 bases in between. The CDR3 coding sequence is TGTGCCAGTAGTATGGGCCATGAGCAGTTCTTC. It is translated as CASSMGHEQFF.

The chain has TRBV7-9 and TRBJ2-1; D ambiguous. Trimming left V 2 bases short and J 0 bases short, with 8 bases between. The length of the CDR3 is 15 residues. CDR1 SEHNR and CDR2 FQNEAQ come from the germline V gene (reference sequence). CDR3 sequence reads: CASSLSPSSYNEQFF. CDR3 coding DNA: TGTGCCAGCAGCTTAAGTCCCAGCTCCTACAATGAGCAGTTCTTC.

The chain joins TRBV12-3 or TRBV12-4 to TRBJ2-5; D uncertain. The CDR3 runs to 11 residues. Trimming left V 6 bases short and J 1 base short, with 3 bases between. CDR3 coding DNA: TGTGCCAGCAGCTTCCAAGAGACCCAGTACTTC. Translated, it gives CASSFQETQYF.

To note about this clone: This same CDR3 is encoded by further DNA sequences in the sample. The chain links TRBV7-2 to TRBJ1-5, with D unclear. Germline assignment: CDR1 SGHTA and CDR2 FQGNSA. The CDR3 has 14 residues. Trimming stripped 4 bases from V and 3 bases from J, with 10 bases between. CDR3 bases: TGTGCCAGCAGCTCCGGACTGAACAATCAGCCCCAGCATTTT. Protein product: CASSSGLNNQPQHF.

The sample holds one count of this clone. The rearrangement links TRBV9 to TRBJ1-1, with 8 bases fitting TRBD1. The CDR3 is 16 residues long. V lost 2 bases to trimming and J lost 3 bases; unmatched junction nucleotides: 9. Germline values: CDR1 SGDLS, CDR2 YYNGEE. CDR3 nucleotides: TGTGCCAGCAGCGTTTCTGGACAGGGAACGGACACTGAAGCTTTCTTT. As protein: CASSVSGQGTDTEAFF.

The sample holds a few counts of this clone. The rearrangement joins TRBV4-1 to TRBJ1-5; the match to TRBD1 covers 8 bases. Germline V gene lookup returns CDR1 MGHRA and CDR2 YSYEKL. The CDR3 length is 18 residues. J gave up 2 bases and V 4 bases, and 13 bases lay outside the gene matches. This CDR3 is CASSPLFVGQGRNQPQHF. The DNA for the CDR3 is TGCGCCAGCAGCCCACTTTTTGTCGGACAGGGCCGCAATCAGCCCCAGCATTTT.

This clone was picked up a small number of times. This chain links TRBV5-1 with TRBJ2-7; perhaps TRBD2 as D (6 bases). Trimming took 4 bases from V and 0 from J, leaving 20 bases between them. The CDR3 contains 17 residues. Germline assignment: CDR1 SGHRS and CDR2 YFSETQ. CDR3 bases: TGCGCCAGCAGCCGAACTGAAAGGGGAGGCGGCTCCTACGAGCAGTACTTC. Protein: CASSRTERGGGSYEQYF.

The CDR3 coding sequence is TGTGCCAGCAGTTTCACAGGGTATGGCTACACCTTC. This gives the protein CASSFTGYGYTF. This rearrangement joins TRBV27 to TRBJ1-2, with D maybe TRBD1 (6 bases). CDR3 length equals 12 residues. Per the germline V gene, CDR1 is MNHEY and CDR2 is SMNVEV (reference sequence). V shed 3 bases and J shed 5 bases, with 7 bases lying between them.

This clone occurred once. The chain joins TRBV7-2 to TRBJ2-7; 8 bases align to TRBD1. Germline CDR1 SGHTA, CDR2 FQGNSA. The trim removed 5 bases at V and 5 bases at J, leaving 11 bases unmatched. CDR3 length: 15 amino acids. CDR3 loop: CASSPRTGNVNEQYF. In DNA, the CDR3 is TGTGCCAGCAGCCCCCGGACAGGGAACGTAAACGAGCAGTACTTC. The whole variable domain, remainder taken from reference TRBV7-2 and TRBJ2-7, is GAGVSQSPSNKVTEKGKDVELRCDPISGHTALYWYRQSLGQGLEFLIYFQGNSAPDKSGLPSDRFSAERTGGSVSTLTIQRTQQEDSAVYLCASSPRTGNVNEQYFGPGTRLTVT.

The chain combines TRBV19 with TRBJ2-3; 10 nucleotides align to TRBD2. The J segment lost 1 base and the V segment lost 4 bases, leaving 5 bases of the junction unmatched. Per the germline V gene, CDR1 is LNHDA and CDR2 is SQIVND (reference sequence). CDR3 length: 16 residues. The CDR3: CASSTLGTSGTDTQYF. As DNA, the CDR3 is TGTGCCAGTAGTACCCTAGGGACTAGCGGCACAGATACGCAGTATTTT.

The genes are TRBV7-3 and TRBJ2-2; D perhaps matches TRBD2 (6 bases). This CDR3 contains 15 residues. Germline values: CDR1 SGHTA, CDR2 FQGTGA. Trimming stripped 2 bases from V and 5 bases from J, with 12 bases between. The CDR3 spells CASSLLGGETGELFF. The DNA for the CDR3 is TGTGCCAGCAGCTTATTGGGGGGTGAAACCGGGGAGCTGTTTTTT. Complete variable domain (other parts from reference TRBV7-3 and TRBJ2-2): GAGVSQTPSNKVTEKGKYVELRCDPISGHTALYWYRQSLGQGPEFLIYFQGTGAADDSGLPNDRFFAVRPEGSVSTLKIQRTERGDSAVYLCASSLLGGETGELFFGEGSRLTVL.

For the CDR3, the DNA is TGTGCCAGCAGTTACTCGGGGACAGGGGCTGGAAACACCATATATTTT. Its translation: CASSYSGTGAGNTIYF. The chain links TRBV6-5 to TRBJ1-3, with TRBD1 matching 10 bases. CDR3 length: 16 amino acids. The V segment lost 0 bases and the J segment 2 bases; nucleotides outside the gene matches: 1. CDR1 is MNHEY, CDR2 SVGAGI, per germline.